The rows below give T cell receptor beta chains drawn from one sample of a study of cytomegalovirus exposure and HLA in healthy donors. Using immunoSEQ multiplex PCR, the repertoire was profiled, and TCRdb retains in-frame clones only, with some absent. This sample yields around 110,000 clones, of which 70% to 80% are seen a single time; 4% to 5.5% belongs to the top ten. The sample taken for sequencing was PBMCs. Source of these receptors: a man in his thirties or forties in good health and CMV-seropositive. The CDR3 runs from the conserved cysteine through the conserved F or W. A D gene is named only where the DNA matches it firmly. A clone size is listed for some rows: how often the clone was seen (once, few, many), or a class if it is expanded.

cdr3_nt | cdr3_aa | d_call | j_call | v_call | clone_size
TGTGCCAGCAGTCCTCAAGGACTTAATGGCTACACCTTC | CASSPQGLNGYTF | - | TRBJ1-2 | TRBV27 | few
TGTGCCAGCAGCTTCGGGACTAGCGGGAGGGATATCAACTTC | CASSFGTSGRDINF | TRBD2 | TRBJ2-7 | TRBV7-9 | -
TGTGCCAGCAGTTTGACAGGGCTCACTGAAGCTTTCTTT | CASSLTGLTEAFF | TRBD1 | TRBJ1-1 | TRBV28 | -
TGTGCCATCAGGCCGGGACTAGCGGCACGAGACAGTCAGTACTTC | CAIRPGLAARDSQYF | TRBD2 | TRBJ2-4 | TRBV10-3 | -
TGTGCCAGTAGTGGATGGACAGCAGATAAAAATAATGAAAAACTGTTTTTT | CASSGWTADKNNEKLFF | - | TRBJ1-4 | TRBV19 | few
TGTGCCAGCAGTCCAGGGGCCAACGTCCTGACTTTC | CASSPGANVLTF | - | TRBJ2-6 | TRBV6-4 | -
TGCAGCGTTTCCACCGCCGGGATAGTTGTGACCCAGTACTTC | CSVSTAGIVVTQYF | - | TRBJ2-5 | TRBV29-1 | few
TGTGCCAGCAGCTTAGGAGCCTACGGCGGTTCACCCCTCCACTTT | CASSLGAYGGSPLHF | - | TRBJ1-6 | TRBV7-2 | -
TGTGCCAGCAGCTTGGAGAGGCCGCACACCGGGGAGCTGTTTTTT | CASSLERPHTGELFF | - | TRBJ2-2 | TRBV5-6 | -
TGTGCCAGCAGCTTAGGACAGGTCGGCACAGATACGCAGTATTTT | CASSLGQVGTDTQYF | - | TRBJ2-3 | TRBV7-9 | -
TGTGCCAGCAGCGCAAGAGGGAAGTCGAGCGGGGCCAAAAACAGTCAGTACTTC | CASSARGKSSGAKNSQYF | TRBD2 | TRBJ2-4 | TRBV11-2 | -
TGTGCCAGCAGGCGACAGGTCTATGGCTACACCTTC | CASRRQVYGYTF | - | TRBJ1-2 | TRBV28 | -
TGCGCCAGCAGCATTAGCGCCCTCAAGGTCTACGAGCAGTACTTC | CASSISALKVYEQYF | - | TRBJ2-7 | TRBV4-1 | -
TGTGCCAGCAGCTTGGGGTCGGAGGGGGCGCCCCAGCATTTT | CASSLGSEGAPQHF | TRBD1 | TRBJ1-5 | TRBV7-6 | -
TGTGCCAGCAGTTGGGACAGATCCTCCTACGAGCAGTACTTC | CASSWDRSSYEQYF | TRBD1 | TRBJ2-7 | TRBV28 | -
TGTGCCAGCAGTGTGGGAGGATTTCTGAGGGCTTTCTTT | CASSVGGFLRAFF | - | TRBJ1-1 | TRBV6-1 | -
TGTGCCTGGAGTTGGGGGAGGAATCAGCCCCAGCATTTT | CAWSWGRNQPQHF | - | TRBJ1-5 | TRBV30 | -
TGTGCCAGCAGTTCCCAGACTCCACTCTCCTACAATGAGCAGTTCTTC | CASSSQTPLSYNEQFF | - | TRBJ2-1 | TRBV28 | -
TGCGCCAGCAGCCCTGGAGGGACTGGTCCTAACGAGCAGTACTTC | CASSPGGTGPNEQYF | - | TRBJ2-7 | TRBV5-1 | -
TGTGCCAGCAGCCAAGATTCCACTAGCGGCCAAGAGACCCAGTACTTC | CASSQDSTSGQETQYF | TRBD2 | TRBJ2-5 | TRBV4-2 | -
TGCGCCAGCAGCCCAGTATCCTCCGTCAATGAGCAGTTCTTC | CASSPVSSVNEQFF | - | TRBJ2-1 | TRBV5-1 | -
TGCGCCCCTCGGCCAGGGTGGGCGGGAGGGTTCTACGAGCAGTACTTC | CAPRPGWAGGFYEQYF | TRBD2 | TRBJ2-7 | TRBV5-1 | -
TGTGCCAGCAGCTCGACAGGCGACGTCTACGAGCAGTACTTC | CASSSTGDVYEQYF | - | TRBJ2-7 | TRBV7-8 | -
TGTGCCAGCAGCTTAGCTAGCGGGGGGGTCGGTGAGCAGTTCTTC | CASSLASGGVGEQFF | TRBD2 | TRBJ2-1 | TRBV7-9 | -
TGTGCCAGCAGGCTTACGGGAGTAGCCTACAATGAGCAGTTCTTC | CASRLTGVAYNEQFF | - | TRBJ2-1 | TRBV6-5 | -
TGTGCCAGTAGTATTCGGACAGGGGGTTTCTACGAGCAGTACTTC | CASSIRTGGFYEQYF | TRBD1 | TRBJ2-7 | TRBV19 | -
TGCGCCAGCAGCTTCCAAACTAGCCGACCCAACTATGGCTACACCTTC | CASSFQTSRPNYGYTF | - | TRBJ1-2 | TRBV5-1 | -
TGTGCCACCGACCTACATGAGGTGCAGCCCCAGCATTTT | CATDLHEVQPQHF | - | TRBJ1-5 | TRBV6-6 | once
TGTGCCAGCAGTACGTTGACTATCTACAATGAGCAGTTCTTC | CASSTLTIYNEQFF | - | TRBJ2-1 | TRBV28 | few
TGTGCCAGCAGTCTTCGCCAGCGGGGGGACAATGAGCAGTTCTTC | CASSLRQRGDNEQFF | TRBD2 | TRBJ2-1 | TRBV9 | few
TGTGCCAGCAGCCGGCGGGACAGGGGGAGCTCCTACAATGAGCAGTTCTTC | CASSRRDRGSSYNEQFF | TRBD1 | TRBJ2-1 | TRBV9 | -
TGTGCCATCATGGGTCTAGGTGAGCAGTACTTC | CAIMGLGEQYF | - | TRBJ2-7 | TRBV10-3 | -
TGCGCCAGCAGCCCCAGGGTCCCCGGGGAGCTGTTTTTT | CASSPRVPGELFF | - | TRBJ2-2 | TRBV4-3 | -
TGTGCCAGCAGCAAGGGGGCTAGCCGAGAGACCCAGTACTTC | CASSKGASRETQYF | TRBD1 | TRBJ2-5 | TRBV7-2 | -
TGTGCCAGCAGCCCCCCCATTGGCACAGATACGCAGTATTTT | CASSPPIGTDTQYF | - | TRBJ2-3 | TRBV9 | -
TGCGCCAGCAGCCCCGGTCAACAAGAGACCCAGTACTTC | CASSPGQQETQYF | - | TRBJ2-5 | TRBV5-1 | -
TGTGCGGGCGGGAGGGCGGAGACCCAGTACTTC | CAGGRAETQYF | TRBD2 | TRBJ2-5 | TRBV19 | -
TGCGCCAGCAGTTCCTCTAGCGGGAGTGGAAATGAGCAGTTCTTC | CASSSSSGSGNEQFF | TRBD2 | TRBJ2-1 | TRBV5-1 | -
TGTGCCAGCAGCCGAGGGGCTGGGGCTAGCGGTGGAACCTACGAGCAGTACTTC | CASSRGAGASGGTYEQYF | TRBD2 | TRBJ2-7 | TRBV4-2 | -
TGTGCCATCAGTCCGGGACAGGGTTTCTACGAGCAGTACTTC | CAISPGQGFYEQYF | TRBD1 | TRBJ2-7 | TRBV10-3 | -